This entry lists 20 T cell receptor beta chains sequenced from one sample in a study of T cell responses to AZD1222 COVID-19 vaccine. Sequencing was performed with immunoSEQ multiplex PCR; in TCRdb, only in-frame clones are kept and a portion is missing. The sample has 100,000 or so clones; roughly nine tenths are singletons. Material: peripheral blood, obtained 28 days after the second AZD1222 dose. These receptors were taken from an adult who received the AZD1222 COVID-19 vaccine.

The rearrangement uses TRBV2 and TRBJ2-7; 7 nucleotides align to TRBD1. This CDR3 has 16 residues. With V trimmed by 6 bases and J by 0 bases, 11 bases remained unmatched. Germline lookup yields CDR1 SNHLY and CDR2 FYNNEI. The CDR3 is CASSAPGQTSSYEQYF. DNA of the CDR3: TGTGCCAGCAGCGCCCCGGGACAGACCAGCTCCTACGAGCAGTACTTC.

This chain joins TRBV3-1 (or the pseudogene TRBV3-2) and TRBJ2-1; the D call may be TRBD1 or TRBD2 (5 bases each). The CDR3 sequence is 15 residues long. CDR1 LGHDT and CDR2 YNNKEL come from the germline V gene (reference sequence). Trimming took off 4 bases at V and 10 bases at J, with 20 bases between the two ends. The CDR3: CASSPYTPGRIEQFF. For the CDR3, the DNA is TGTGCCAGCAGCCCCTACACCCCGGGACGGATAGAGCAGTTCTTC.

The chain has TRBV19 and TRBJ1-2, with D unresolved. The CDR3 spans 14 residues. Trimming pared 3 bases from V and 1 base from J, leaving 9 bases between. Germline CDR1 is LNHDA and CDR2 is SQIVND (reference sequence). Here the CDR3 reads CASSISSLNYGYTF. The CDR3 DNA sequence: TGTGCCAGTAGTATTAGCAGCCTTAACTATGGCTACACCTTC.

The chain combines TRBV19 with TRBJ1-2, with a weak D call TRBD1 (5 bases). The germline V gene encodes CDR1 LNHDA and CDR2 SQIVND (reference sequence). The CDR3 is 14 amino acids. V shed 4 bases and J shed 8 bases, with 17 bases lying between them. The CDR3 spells CASSTDGGTHGYTF. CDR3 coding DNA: TGTGCCAGTAGTACCGACGGGGGAACGCACGGCTACACCTTC.

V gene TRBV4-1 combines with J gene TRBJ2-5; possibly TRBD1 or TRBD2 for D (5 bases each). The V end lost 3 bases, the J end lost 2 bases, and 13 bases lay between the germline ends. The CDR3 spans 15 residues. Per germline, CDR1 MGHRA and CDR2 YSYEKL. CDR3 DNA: TGCGCCAGCAGCCAGAGGGGTTGGGGACAAGAGACCCAGTACTTC. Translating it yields CASSQRGWGQETQYF.

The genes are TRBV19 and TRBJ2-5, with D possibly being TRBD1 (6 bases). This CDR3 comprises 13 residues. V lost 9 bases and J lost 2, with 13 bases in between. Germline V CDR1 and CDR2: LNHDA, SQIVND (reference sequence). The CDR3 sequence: CASNTGSQETQYF. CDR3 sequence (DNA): TGTGCCAGCAACACAGGGAGTCAAGAGACCCAGTACTTC.

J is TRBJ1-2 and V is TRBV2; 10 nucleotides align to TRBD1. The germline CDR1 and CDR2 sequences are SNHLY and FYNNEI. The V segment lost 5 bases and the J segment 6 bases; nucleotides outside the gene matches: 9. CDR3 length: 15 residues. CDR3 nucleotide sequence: TGTGCCAGCAGTTCCCAGGGACAGGGGTTCGATGGCTACACCTTC. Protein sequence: CASSSQGQGFDGYTF.

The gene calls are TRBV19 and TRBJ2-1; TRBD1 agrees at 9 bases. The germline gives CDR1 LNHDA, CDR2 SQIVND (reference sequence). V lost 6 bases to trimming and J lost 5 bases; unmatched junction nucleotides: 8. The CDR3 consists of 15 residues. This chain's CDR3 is CASSYDRGKNNEQFF. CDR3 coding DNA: TGTGCCAGTAGCTACGACAGGGGGAAAAACAATGAGCAGTTCTTC.

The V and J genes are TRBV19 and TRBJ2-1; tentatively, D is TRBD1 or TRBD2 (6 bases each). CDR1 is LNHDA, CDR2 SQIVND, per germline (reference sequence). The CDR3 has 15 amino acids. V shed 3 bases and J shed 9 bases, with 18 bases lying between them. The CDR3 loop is CASSITRGSAGEQFF. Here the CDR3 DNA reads TGTGCCAGTAGTATTACGAGGGGGTCAGCGGGTGAGCAGTTCTTC.

CDR3 bases: TGCGCCAGCAGTCGATGGGGGACCGGACAGAGCTCCTACAATGAGCAGTTCTTC. Its protein product is CASSRWGTGQSSYNEQFF. This rearrangement joins TRBV5-1 to TRBJ2-1; maybe TRBD1 (6 bases). Trimming took 5 bases from V and 0 from J, leaving 21 bases between them. The CDR3 spans 18 residues. Germline V gives CDR1 SGHRS, CDR2 YFSETQ.

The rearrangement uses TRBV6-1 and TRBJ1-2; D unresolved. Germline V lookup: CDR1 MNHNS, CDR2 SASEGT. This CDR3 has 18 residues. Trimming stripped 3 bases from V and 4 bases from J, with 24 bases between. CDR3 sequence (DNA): TGTGCCAGCAGTGACGGAGGCGTTTGGGGAGGGAGAGTCTATGGCTACACCTTC. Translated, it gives CASSDGGVWGGRVYGYTF.

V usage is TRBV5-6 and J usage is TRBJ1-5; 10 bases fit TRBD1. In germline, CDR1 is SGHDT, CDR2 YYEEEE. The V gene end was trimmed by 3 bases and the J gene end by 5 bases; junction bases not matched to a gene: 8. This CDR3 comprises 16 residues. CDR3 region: CASSSRGTGDYQPQHF. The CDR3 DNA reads TGTGCCAGCAGCTCGCGAGGGACAGGGGACTATCAGCCCCAGCATTTT.

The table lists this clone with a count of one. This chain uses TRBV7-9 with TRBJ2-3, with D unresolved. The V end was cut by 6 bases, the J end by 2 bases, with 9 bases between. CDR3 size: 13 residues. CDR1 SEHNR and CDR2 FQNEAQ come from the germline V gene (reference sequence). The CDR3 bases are TGTGCCAGCAGTCCGCGAGTCACAGATACGCAGTATTTT. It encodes CASSPRVTDTQYF.

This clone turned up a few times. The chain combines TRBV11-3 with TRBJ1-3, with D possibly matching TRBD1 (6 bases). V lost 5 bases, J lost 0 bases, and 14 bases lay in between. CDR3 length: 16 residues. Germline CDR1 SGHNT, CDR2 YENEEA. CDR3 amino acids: CASSPFRDTSGNTIYF. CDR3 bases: TGTGCCAGCAGCCCGTTCCGGGACACCTCTGGAAACACCATATATTTT. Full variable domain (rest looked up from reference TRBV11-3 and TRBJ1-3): EAGVVQSPRYKIIEKKQPVAFWCNPISGHNTLYWYLQNLGQGPELLIRYENEEAVDDSQLPKDRFSAERLKGVDSTLKIQPAELGDSAVYLCASSPFRDTSGNTIYFGEGSWLTVV.

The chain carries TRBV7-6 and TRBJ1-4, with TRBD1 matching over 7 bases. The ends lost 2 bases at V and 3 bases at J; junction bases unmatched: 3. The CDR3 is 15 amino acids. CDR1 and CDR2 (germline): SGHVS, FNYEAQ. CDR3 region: CASSLRGPPNEKLFF. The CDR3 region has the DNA TGTGCCAGCAGCTTAAGGGGGCCGCCTAATGAAAAACTGTTTTTT.

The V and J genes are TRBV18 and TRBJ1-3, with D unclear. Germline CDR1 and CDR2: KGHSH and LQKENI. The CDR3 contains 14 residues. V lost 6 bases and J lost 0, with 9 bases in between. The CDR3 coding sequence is TGTGCCAGCTCCGGGAGGGACTCTGGAAACACCATATATTTT. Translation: CASSGRDSGNTIYF.

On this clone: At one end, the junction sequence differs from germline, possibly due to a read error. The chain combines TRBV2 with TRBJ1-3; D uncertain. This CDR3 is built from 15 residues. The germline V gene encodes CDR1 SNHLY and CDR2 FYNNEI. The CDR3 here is CASRLRENSGNTIYF. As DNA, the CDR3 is TGTGCCAGCAGATTACGGGAAAACTCTGGGAACACCATATATTTT.

For the CDR3, the DNA is TGTGCCAGCAGTGAAAGGGGCAAAGACACTGAAGCTTTCTTT. It encodes CASSERGKDTEAFF. The chain combines TRBV25-1 with TRBJ1-1, with D perhaps matching TRBD1 (5 bases). V was pared by 2 bases and J by 3 bases, with 10 bases between. CDR3 length: 14 amino acids. Germline-derived CDR1 and CDR2 are MGHDK and SYGVNS.

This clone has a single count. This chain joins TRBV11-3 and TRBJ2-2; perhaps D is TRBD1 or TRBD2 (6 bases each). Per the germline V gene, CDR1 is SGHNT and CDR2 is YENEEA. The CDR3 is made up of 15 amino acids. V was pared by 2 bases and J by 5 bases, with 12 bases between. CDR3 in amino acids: CASSLSGGGTGELFF. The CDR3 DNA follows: TGTGCCAGCAGCTTATCCGGGGGCGGGACCGGGGAGCTGTTTTTT.

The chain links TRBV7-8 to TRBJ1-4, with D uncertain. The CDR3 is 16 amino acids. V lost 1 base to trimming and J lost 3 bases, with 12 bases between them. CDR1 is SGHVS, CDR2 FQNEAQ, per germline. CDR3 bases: TGTGCCAGCAGCTTAGGATCGGGTTTGGCTAATGAAAAACTGTTTTTT. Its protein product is CASSLGSGLANEKLFF.